Presented here are 4 T cell receptor beta chains from one specimen sequenced in a study of blood T cells in healthy people across ages. Then a second PCR, running roughly 7 to 11 cycles, was carried out with a sample-barcoded 5' primer and a J-beta primer mix. TCRdb reprocessed the 5' RACE reads via MiXCR and lists one record per CDR3 protein. The table records some 1,000,000 distinct CDR3 sequences, almost 25% of them present only once. In addition, the sample was reused for a study of T cells of mothers and their children.

Specimen: blood. The receptors were gathered from a girl aged 2-10 years in good health.

This clonotype was seen only a few times. The J gene is TRBJ2-1, the V gene TRBV4-3; no firm D call. Trimming left V 2 bases short and J 12 bases short, with 17 bases between. The germline CDR1 and CDR2 sequences are LGHNA and YSLEER. The CDR3 contains 14 residues. CDR3: CASSQQTSPGLQFF. The CDR3 DNA is TGCGCCAGCAGCCAACAGACGTCCCCAGGATTGCAGTTCTTC.

This clonotype appeared a single time. The chain links TRBV7-2 to TRBJ2-2; D unclear. Trimming removed 5 bases at V and 1 base at J, with 14 bases between. The germline V gene has CDR1 SGHTA and CDR2 FQGNSA. This CDR3 has 16 residues. The CDR3 spells CASSLLGQVNTGELFF. In DNA form, the CDR3 reads TGTGCCAGCAGCCTTCTTGGGCAGGTGAACACCGGGGAGCTGTTTTTT.

The gene calls are TRBV11-2 and TRBJ2-1; D gene unclear. Germline-derived CDR1 and CDR2 are SGHAT and FQNNGV. V gave up 1 base and J gave up 0 bases, with 10 bases separating them. The CDR3 covers 16 residues. This chain's CDR3 is CASSLVPVSSYNEQFF. In DNA, the CDR3 is TGTGCCAGCAGCTTAGTCCCGGTGAGCTCCTACAATGAGCAGTTCTTC.

This clonotype has more than one count but fewer than ten. This chain uses TRBV4-1 with TRBJ1-2; TRBD1 is a possible D gene (6 bases). Trimming took 1 base from V and 4 from J, leaving 10 bases between them. The CDR3 extends over 14 amino acids. Germline V CDR1 and CDR2: MGHRA, YSYEKL. For the CDR3, the DNA is TGCGCCAGCAGCCAAGCGACAGGCCTCTATGGCTACACCTTC. Its translation is CASSQATGLYGYTF.